This T cell receptor (beta chain) derives from a study of T cell changes during pregnancy in multiple sclerosis. Here immunoSEQ multiplex PCR was the method, and the copy in TCRdb shows in-frame clones only, minus some. The table lists about 38,000 clones, approximately 94% of them singletons. The CDR3 totals 12 residues. V lost 6 bases, J lost 0 bases, and 6 bases lay in between. The germline CDR1 and CDR2 sequences are KGHSH and LQKENI. The sequencing here drew on CD4+ T cells from peripheral blood mononuclear cells, taken in the second trimester of pregnancy. The chain uses TRBV18 and TRBJ2-7; a weak D match, TRBD2 (6 bases). The source is a female donor with multiple sclerosis, enrolled in a pregnancy study. CDR3 in DNA: TGTGCCAGCTCCGGGAGCTCCTACGAGCAGTACTTC. It is translated as CASSGSSYEQYF.